In this sample, the clone carrying this T cell receptor beta chain turned up many times. What it binds is not known. A much larger clonotype is one base distant, so this may be a read error. The sample comes from a study of regulatory T cells in long-lasting Graves disease. Study findings and constraints: Study was limited to peripheral blood, excluding thyroid tissue.

The authors built TCR beta libraries using iRepertoire HTBI primers and Arm-PCR of CDR3 regions. TCRdb reprocessed the multiplex PCR reads via MiXCR and lists one record per CDR3 protein. The table lists roughly 420,000 distinct CDR3 sequences, 12% to 15% of them singletons. This CDR3 is built from 11 residues. CDR1 MDHEN and CDR2 SYDVKM come from the germline V gene. Time point: newly diagnosed GD, antithyroid drugs for less than 3 months. From PBMCs, RNA was extracted and then used to make the TCR library. These data also formed part of another study, on T cells in Graves' hyperthyroidism and ophthalmopathy.

The receptor's source is a woman between 45 and 60 years old with Graves disease. This sequence joins TRBV28 and TRBJ2-1; D is unresolved. The source material was peripheral blood mononuclear cells (PBMCs), sampled at new diagnosis, from a patient treated with antithyroid drugs. In DNA, the CDR3 is TGTGCCAGCAGTTTCTACGATGAGCAGTTCTTC. It is translated as CASSFYDEQFF.